The 25 T cell receptor beta chains below come from one sample, sequenced in a study of OX40 agonist ivuxolimab in advanced cancers. TCRdb keeps only in-frame clones here, not all; method: immunoSEQ multiplex PCR. The sample shows 70,000 to 100,000 clones, over 75% of them seen only once. The sequences come from CD4+ or CD8+ T cells sorted from blood, collected in a trial of the OX40 agonist ivuxolimab. The origin of the receptors is an adult with an advanced solid tumor such as melanoma, head and neck, liver or kidney cancer.

This chain uses TRBV29-1 with TRBJ1-2; tentatively, D is TRBD1 (6 bases). In germline, CDR1 is SQVTM, CDR2 ANQGSEA. The V and J ends lost 4 bases and 7 bases respectively, with 19 bases between them. The length of the CDR3 is 14 residues. For the CDR3, the DNA is TGCAGCGTTGCTTTTTTTGAGGGAGGGGGTGGCTACACCTTC. The encoded protein is CSVAFFEGGGGYTF.

The rearrangement links TRBV10-3 to TRBJ2-7; the D gene could be TRBD1 or TRBD2 (5 bases each). The V end was cut by 4 bases, the J end by 0 bases, with 13 bases between. The germline V gene encodes CDR1 ENHRY and CDR2 SYGVKD. CDR3 length: 15 residues. This CDR3 is CAISADPGRSYEQYF. CDR3 nucleotide sequence: TGTGCCATCAGTGCGGACCCGGGACGCTCCTACGAGCAGTACTTC.

V usage is TRBV30 and J usage is TRBJ2-5; TRBD2 matches 9 bases. CDR1 is GTSNPN, CDR2 SVGIG, per germline (reference sequence). The CDR3 consists of 13 residues. V trimming: 8 bases; J trimming: 2 bases; junction bases outside the gene matches: 6. The CDR3 nucleotides read TGTGCCAATAGCGGGAGTGATCAAGAGACCCAGTACTTC. Encoded protein: CANSGSDQETQYF.

The chain combines TRBV11-2 with TRBJ2-2; 7 nucleotides align to TRBD2. The CDR3 is 16 residues long. Germline CDR1 SGHAT, CDR2 FQNNGV. Germline trimming cut 3 bases from V and 2 bases from J; bases unmatched to any gene: 6. CDR3 amino acids: CASSFLSGPNTGELFF. The CDR3 DNA is TGTGCCAGCAGCTTCCTTAGCGGGCCTAACACCGGGGAGCTGTTTTTT.

The rearrangement uses TRBV5-1 and TRBJ2-3; D is undetermined. Germline V CDR1 and CDR2: SGHRS, YFSETQ. V shed 4 bases and J shed 1 base, with 16 bases lying between them. CDR3 length: 16 amino acids. The CDR3 region is CASSPWLGSGTDTQYF. CDR3 in DNA: TGCGCCAGCAGCCCCTGGTTAGGGTCCGGCACAGATACGCAGTATTTT.

The genes are TRBV6-5 and TRBJ2-7, with a possible D match to TRBD1 (6 bases). Between the trimmed V and J ends, which lost 0 bases and 3 bases, there was a span of 15 bases. Germline CDR1 MNHEY, CDR2 SVGAGI. This CDR3 comprises 16 residues. CDR3 coding DNA: TGTGCCAGCAGTTACTCGATTTCTGGACAGCACTACGAGCAGTACTTC. This sequence encodes CASSYSISGQHYEQYF.

The chain joins TRBV19 to TRBJ1-3, with 7 bases identical to TRBD1. The CDR3 covers 15 residues. Germline assignment: CDR1 LNHDA and CDR2 SQIVND (reference sequence). Trimming took 5 bases from V and 3 from J; bases not matched to a gene: 7. The CDR3 DNA reads TGTGCCAGTAGTGCCACGCGGACAGGTGGAAACACCATATATTTT. This gives the protein CASSATRTGGNTIYF. Full variable domain (outside the CDR3, taken from reference TRBV19 and TRBJ1-3): DGGITQSPKYLFRKEGQNVTLSCEQNLNHDAMYWYRQDPGQGLRLIYYSQIVNDFQKGDIAEGYSVSREKKESFPLTVTSAQKNPTAFYLCASSATRTGGNTIYFGEGSWLTVV.

V is TRBV2 and J is TRBJ2-3; 7 positions match TRBD2. V gave up 3 bases and J gave up 2 bases; unmatched junction bases: 2. The CDR3 runs to 14 residues. Germline CDR1 SNHLY, CDR2 FYNNEI. CDR3 sequence reads: CASSDGLDTDTQYF. The CDR3 DNA reads as TGTGCCAGCAGTGACGGACTAGACACAGATACGCAGTATTTT.

The chain uses TRBV5-8 and TRBJ2-7; the D call may be TRBD1 or TRBD2 (5 bases each). The V gene's germline CDR1 is SGHTS and CDR2 YDEGEE. Trimming cost V 0 bases and J 3 bases, with 19 bases left between them. This CDR3 has 17 residues. CDR3 in amino acids: CASSLAYSGTGHYEQYF. Written as DNA, the CDR3 is TGTGCCAGCAGCTTGGCCTACTCAGGGACCGGCCACTACGAGCAGTACTTC.

The V call is TRBV11-3, the J call TRBJ2-2, with 8 bases lining up with TRBD2. With V trimmed by 4 bases and J by 5 bases, 6 bases remained unmatched. This CDR3 comprises 15 residues. Germline V gene sequence: CDR1 SGHNT, CDR2 YENEEA. The CDR3 DNA is TGTGCCAGCAGCTGGAGCGGGAGTAGTACCGGGGAGCTGTTTTTT. Translation: CASSWSGSSTGELFF. The whole variable domain, filled in from reference TRBV11-3 and TRBJ2-2, reads EAGVVQSPRYKIIEKKQPVAFWCNPISGHNTLYWYLQNLGQGPELLIRYENEEAVDDSQLPKDRFSAERLKGVDSTLKIQPAELGDSAVYLCASSWSGSSTGELFFGEGSRLTVL.

This clone has a handful of counts. This rearrangement joins TRBV30 to TRBJ1-1; possibly TRBD1 for D (5 bases). The CDR3 totals 11 residues. The V gene's germline CDR1 is GTSNPN and CDR2 SVGIG (reference sequence). Deletions cut 2 bases from V and 7 bases from J, with 8 bases between. CDR3 sequence: CAWSRQLEAFF. CDR3 DNA sequence: TGTGCCTGGAGTAGACAGCTTGAAGCTTTCTTT.

This clone was detected a few times. The chain has TRBV7-2 and TRBJ1-5, with 7 bases that match TRBD1. The CDR3 extends over 13 amino acids. Per germline, CDR1 SGHTA and CDR2 FQGNSA. Losses at the gene ends were 3 bases for V and 7 bases for J; bases not matched to a gene: 3. The CDR3 DNA reads TGTGCCAGCAGCTTCGGGACAGTCCAGCCCCAGCATTTT. Translation gives CASSFGTVQPQHF.

This clone was found once. The chain links TRBV7-2 to TRBJ1-1; the D gene is possibly TRBD1 (6 bases). Per the germline V gene, CDR1 is SGHTA and CDR2 is FQGNSA. This CDR3 region has 14 residues. V shed 4 bases and J shed 4 bases, with 13 bases lying between them. The CDR3 loop reads CASSSFAGATEAFF. The CDR3 DNA reads TGTGCCAGCAGCTCCTTTGCAGGGGCCACTGAAGCTTTCTTT. Variable domain in full (rest from reference TRBV7-2 and TRBJ1-1): GAGVSQSPSNKVTEKGKDVELRCDPISGHTALYWYRQSLGQGLEFLIYFQGNSAPDKSGLPSDRFSAERTGGSVSTLTIQRTQQEDSAVYLCASSSFAGATEAFFGQGTRLTVV.

The chain couples TRBV19 to TRBJ2-5, with D tentatively TRBD1 or TRBD2 (5 bases each). The closer fit of TRBJ2-7 to the DNA end suggests the J call may be wrong. The CDR3 has 14 amino acids. The germline gives CDR1 LNHDA, CDR2 SQIVND (reference sequence). This chain's CDR3 is CASTGDPSSYEQYF. The CDR3 DNA follows: TGTGCCAGTACTGGGGACCCGAGCTCCTACGAGCAGTACTTC.

The chain uses TRBV7-8 and TRBJ2-1, with D hard to call. The germline gives CDR1 SGHVS, CDR2 FQNEAQ. The CDR3 totals 10 residues. V shed 1 base and J shed 9 bases, with 1 base lying between them. The CDR3, as DNA: TGTGCCAGCAGCTTAGTTGAGCAGTTCTTC. It codes for CASSLVEQFF. The entire variable domain, with the rest obtained from reference TRBV7-8 and TRBJ2-1, is as follows: GAGVSQSPRYKVAKRGQDVALRCDPISGHVSLFWYQQALGQGPEFLTYFQNEAQLDKSGLPSDRFFAERPEGSVSTLKIQRTQQEDSAVYLCASSLVEQFFGPGTRLTVL.

V is TRBV5-6 and J is TRBJ2-5; TRBD1 matches 10 bases. The CDR3 length is 13 residues. Losses at the gene ends were 5 bases for V and 4 bases for J; bases not matched to a gene: 2. Germline lookup yields CDR1 SGHDT and CDR2 YYEEEE. CDR3 in amino acids: CASSWDRGETQYF. Written as DNA, the CDR3 is TGTGCCAGCAGTTGGGACAGGGGAGAGACCCAGTACTTC.

The chain recombines TRBV19 with TRBJ2-7; 8 bases fit TRBD2. V was clipped by 6 bases and J by 7 bases; unmatched bases: 11. Germline values: CDR1 LNHDA, CDR2 SQIVND (reference sequence). The CDR3 runs 14 residues. CDR3 protein: CASSEPGLGGEQYF. CDR3 sequence (DNA): TGTGCCAGTAGCGAACCGGGACTAGGAGGGGAGCAGTACTTC.

The chain links TRBV4-2 to TRBJ2-1; the match to TRBD2 covers 9 bases. The V gene end was trimmed by 1 base and the J gene end by 2 bases; junction bases not matched to a gene: 6. The germline V gene has CDR1 LGHNA and CDR2 YNFKEQ. The CDR3 consists of 17 residues. CDR3 in amino acids: CASSQGQREAAYNEQFF. As DNA, the CDR3 is TGTGCCAGCAGCCAAGGACAGCGGGAGGCCGCCTACAATGAGCAGTTCTTC.

The rearrangement uses TRBV9 and TRBJ2-3; 9 bases are shared with TRBD2. CDR1 and CDR2 (germline): SGDLS, YYNGEE. This CDR3 has 16 residues. V lost 2 bases, J lost 0 bases, and 4 bases stayed unmatched. The CDR3 region has the DNA TGTGCCAGCAGCGTTCTAGCGGGGCTAAGCACAGATACGCAGTATTTT. As protein: CASSVLAGLSTDTQYF.

This clone came up once. The rearrangement uses TRBV7-2 and TRBJ2-7, with 13 bases identical to TRBD2. Germline lookup yields CDR1 SGHTA and CDR2 FQGNSA. V lost 2 bases to trimming and J lost 6 bases; unmatched junction nucleotides: 7. This CDR3 contains 16 residues. CDR3 protein: CASSLNVGLAGLEQYF. CDR3 bases: TGTGCCAGCAGCTTAAATGTGGGACTAGCGGGACTCGAGCAGTACTTC. Based on the CDR3 plus reference TRBV7-2 and TRBJ2-7, the full variable domain is GAGVSQSPSNKVTEKGKDVELRCDPISGHTALYWYRQSLGQGLEFLIYFQGNSAPDKSGLPSDRFSAERTGGSVSTLTIQRTQQEDSAVYLCASSLNVGLAGLEQYFGPGTRLTVT.

This clone was recorded only once. Other nucleotide sequences in the sample specify the same CDR3. The genes are TRBV6-4 and TRBJ2-1; TRBD2 agrees at 7 bases. V was pared by 6 bases and J by 8 bases, with 7 bases of the junction left unmatched. The V gene's germline CDR1 is MRHNA and CDR2 SNTAGT. There are 13 residues in the CDR3. The CDR3 is CASSREGRHEQFF. The CDR3 DNA sequence: TGTGCCAGCAGCAGGGAGGGGCGCCATGAGCAGTTCTTC.

V gene TRBV2 combines with J gene TRBJ2-5; a weak D match, TRBD2 (7 bases). Germline V gene lookup returns CDR1 SNHLY and CDR2 FYNNEI. The length of the CDR3 is 14 residues. V lost 4 bases and J 5 bases, leaving 14 bases between the germline ends. Written as DNA, the CDR3 is TGTGCCAGCAGTGGAGAGGGGGGGTCGGAGACCCAGTACTTC. This encodes CASSGEGGSETQYF.

On this clone: One end of the junction does not line up with germline, which may come from a read error. The chain uses TRBV6-1 and TRBJ1-2; the D gene is possibly TRBD1 (5 bases). This CDR3 comprises 16 residues. CDR1 MNHNS and CDR2 SASEGT come from the germline V gene. The CDR3 reads CASSELLEARDYGYIF. CDR3 coding DNA: TGTGCCAGCAGTGAACTCCTTGAGGCGAGGGACTATGGCTACATCTTC.

This clone was detected only a few times. The genes are TRBV7-7 and TRBJ1-1; no reliable D call. The CDR3 is 13 residues long. V dropped 5 bases and J dropped 0 bases, with 7 bases sitting between them. CDR1 and CDR2 (germline): SSHAT, FNYEAQ (reference sequence). CDR3 nucleotides: TGTGCCAGCAGCGCCACAATGAACACTGAAGCTTTCTTT. It yields the protein CASSATMNTEAFF.

As to this clone: This same CDR3 is encoded by further DNA sequences in the sample. V usage is TRBV6-6 and J usage is TRBJ2-7, with no clear D. The CDR3 contains 11 residues. CDR1 and CDR2 (germline): MNHNY, SVGAGI (reference sequence). Trimming cost V 4 bases and J 3 bases, with 4 bases left between them. CDR3 DNA: TGTGCCAGCAGTTCCGTCTACGAGCAGTACTTC. This sequence encodes CASSSVYEQYF.